What follows are 7 T cell receptor beta chains derived from one specimen sequenced in a study of read filtering for tumor transcriptome and immune sequencing. This library used roughly 400 ng RNA and molecular barcoded adaptors spanning alpha/delta and beta/gamma chains. TCRdb recomputed calls from the reads with MiXCR, one row per CDR3 protein. Among 120,000 or so distinct CDR3 sequences listed, over 10% were seen once. The sequenced sample was a population of CD138-negative cells sorted from bone marrow. The receptors shown here come from a donor aged 40 or older with multiple myeloma.

The table lists this clonotype with many counts. The CDR3 here is CSVKNSYGYTF. DNA for the CDR3: TGCAGCGTTAAGAACAGCTATGGCTACACCTTC. The chain uses TRBV29-1 and TRBJ1-2; unclear D gene. Germline V gene lookup returns CDR1 SQVTM and CDR2 ANQGSEA. The V and J ends lost 5 bases and 4 bases respectively, with 8 bases between them. CDR3 size: 11 residues.

This clonotype has just one count. Just one base apart from a much larger clone, this may be a read error. The gene calls are TRBV14 and TRBJ1-1, with D uncertain. CDR1 and CDR2 (germline): SGHDN, FVKESK. The CDR3 contains 14 residues. V lost 0 bases, J lost 3 bases, and 8 bases lay in between. CDR3 protein: CASSQDRAYTEAFF. The CDR3 DNA reads TGTGCCAGCAGCCAAGATCGAGCTTACACTGAAGCTTTCTTT.

This clonotype was counted at least ten times. The chain couples TRBV20-1 to TRBJ2-7; D is undetermined. This CDR3 has 11 residues. Germline V gene lookup returns CDR1 DFQATT and CDR2 SNEGSKA (reference sequence). Trimming left V 4 bases short and J 7 bases short, with 11 bases between. The CDR3 DNA reads as TGCAGTGCTAAAGGCAGCCTAGAGCAGTACTTC. Translated, it gives CSAKGSLEQYF.

The chain combines TRBV12-3 or TRBV12-4 with TRBJ1-1; D might be TRBD1 (5 bases). Trimming stripped 5 bases from V and 0 bases from J, with 10 bases between. This CDR3 is built from 14 residues. CDR3 DNA: TGTGCCAGCAGTCCGGGACTCCTGAACACTGAAGCTTTCTTT. Translated: CASSPGLLNTEAFF.

This clonotype was detected many times. V is TRBV4-2 and J is TRBJ2-1; 9 bases are shared with TRBD2. The germline V gene encodes CDR1 LGHNA and CDR2 YNFKEQ. The CDR3 runs 17 residues. V lost 1 base and J lost 0; bases outside the gene matches: 4. The CDR3 protein is CASSQGVAGASYNEQFF. CDR3 nucleotides: TGTGCCAGCAGCCAAGGAGTAGCGGGAGCCTCCTACAATGAGCAGTTCTTC.

There are many counts of this clonotype. V usage is TRBV3-1 and J usage is TRBJ2-1; D not certain. V was shortened by 0 bases and J by 0 bases, with 12 bases between the two germline ends. CDR1 and CDR2 (germline): LGHDT, YNNKEL (reference sequence). The CDR3 is 17 amino acids. For the CDR3, the DNA is TGTGCCAGCAGCCAAGAGGGCTGGGCAGTCTCCTACAATGAGCAGTTCTTC. Its translation is CASSQEGWAVSYNEQFF.

This clonotype came up many times. The V call is TRBV20-1, the J call TRBJ1-1, with D maybe TRBD1 (5 bases). CDR1 DFQATT and CDR2 SNEGSKA come from the germline V gene (reference sequence). The V end lost 5 bases, the J end lost 0 bases, and 13 bases lay between the germline ends. There are 14 residues in the CDR3. Written as DNA, the CDR3 is TGCAGTGCTCCGACAGCGTCCATGAACACTGAAGCTTTCTTT. This translates into CSAPTASMNTEAFF.